Listed here is a single T cell receptor beta chain. This record belongs to a study of control samples from healthy donors and cancer patients. Clones were read by immunoSEQ multiplex PCR, and TCRdb kept only the in-frame ones, dropping some. This table has 140,000 or so clones, around 90% appearing once. Germline assignment: CDR1 MNHNY and CDR2 SVGAGI (reference sequence). Trimming removed 4 bases from V and 7 bases from J, with 10 bases in between. The CDR3 totals 12 residues. The chain joins TRBV6-6 to TRBJ1-2; D gene unclear. Sequencing input: blood. The receptor was isolated from a man aged 25-40 years in good health. DNA for the CDR3: TGTGCCAGCAGTTCCCTGGGTCCTGGCTACACCTTC. Translation: CASSSLGPGYTF.